The rows below give T cell receptor beta chains drawn from one sample of a study of blood T cells in healthy people across ages. TCRdb ran MiXCR on the 5' RACE reads and lists one entry per CDR3 protein. This sample has 800,000 or so distinct CDR3 sequences, with around 62% found just once. Sequencing input: blood. The receptors here all came from a young man in good health. The CDR3 runs from the conserved cysteine through the conserved F or W. Clone size, where shown, is once, few, many, or a class for clones that have expanded.

clone_size j_call v_call cdr3_aa
. TRBJ2-7 TRBV15 CATRDPGVSDYEQYF
. TRBJ1-2 TRBV12-3/TRBV12-4 CASSLGAPLANYGYTF
. TRBJ2-3 TRBV6-2/TRBV6-3 CASRPLGIVGTDTQYF
. TRBJ2-6 TRBV7-9 CASSLRTGTSSGANVLTF
. TRBJ2-1 TRBV2 CASSEPGQGALRNEQFF
. TRBJ2-5 TRBV7-9 CASSSQDRQETQYF
. TRBJ2-1 TRBV7-2 CASSRKGQGSYNEQFF
. TRBJ2-5 TRBV27 CASSLSRGVETQYF
. TRBJ2-5 TRBV20-1 CSATPHSGGQETQYF
. TRBJ2-3 TRBV9 CASSVGQGDTQYF
. TRBJ2-7 TRBV11-2 CASSRQTSSSYEQYF
. TRBJ2-7 TRBV30 CAWSVILPQDEQYF
few TRBJ1-2 TRBV5-1 CASSNGQGHYGYTF
. TRBJ2-2 TRBV6-2/TRBV6-3 CASSYIFRDRGRHTGELFF
. TRBJ2-1 TRBV29-1 CSGIPGGNEQFF
. TRBJ1-2 TRBV3-1 CASSQVAKSRGNYGYTF
. TRBJ2-7 TRBV7-7 CASSPTRTGSAEQYF
few TRBJ2-5 TRBV7-2 CASSLLRGGVGETQYF
. TRBJ2-3 TRBV7-6 CASSLDSGLGTDTQYF
. TRBJ2-4 TRBV7-9 CASSLGGTQEQYF
. TRBJ2-7 TRBV4-2 CASSRPDTSYEQYF
few . TRBV6-1 CASTGGGAYEQYF